Given below is one T cell receptor (beta chain) in context. Antigen specificity is unknown. The assay was immunoSEQ multiplex PCR, and TCRdb's table has in-frame clones only and misses some. Of 6,200 or so clones in the sample, 65% to 85% are singletons; the top ten hold approximately 12%. This sample is drawn from a study of immune evolution from preneoplasia to lung adenocarcinoma. Study in general: HLA loss of heterozygosity: 7% AIS, less than 18% MIA, roughly 30% ADC, none AAH.

General study findings and limits: Top clone frequencies peaked in normal lung, apparently declining through invasive adenocarcinoma. Normal lung had highest clonality; later lesions appeared denser, more diverse.

The CDR3 runs 15 residues. The germline gives CDR1 PRHDT, CDR2 FYEKMQ (reference sequence). V was clipped by 3 bases and J by 1 base, with 12 bases between them. Sequencing was performed on FFPE minimally invasive lung adenocarcinoma tissue. This chain joins TRBV13 and TRBJ1-1, with D uncertain. The receptor comes from a person in their 70s with lung adenocarcinoma. The CDR3 spells CASSFTDLKNTEAFF. The CDR3 bases are TGTGCCAGCAGCTTCACGGACCTGAAGAACACTGAAGCTTTCTTT.